This T cell receptor (beta chain) emerged from a study of identical twins. Study-wide findings and caveats: It was possible that invariant MAIT and iNKT cells partly confounded the zero-insertion analyses.

Germline assignment: CDR1 LGHDT and CDR2 YNNKEL (reference sequence). Trimming stripped 7 bases from V and 0 bases from J, with 13 bases between. CDR3 length equals 14 residues. A universal primer binding site was introduced by template switching. The final cDNA contained unique molecular identifiers. TCRdb itself ran the 5' RACE reads through MiXCR, one entry per CDR3 protein. Among a few hundred thousand distinct CDR3 sequences listed, roughly 9.5% were seen once. This clonotype was detected a few times. Antigen unknown. This same sample was also taken into another study, of yellow fever vaccine responses in identical twins.

This clonotype was sampled from a woman between 18 and 29 years old in good health. Source material: PBMCs. The chain uses TRBV3-1 and TRBJ2-7; D gene ambiguous. The CDR3 sequence is CASTRTDSSYEQYF. The CDR3 DNA sequence: TGTGCCAGCACCCGGACCGATAGCTCCTACGAGCAGTACTTC.